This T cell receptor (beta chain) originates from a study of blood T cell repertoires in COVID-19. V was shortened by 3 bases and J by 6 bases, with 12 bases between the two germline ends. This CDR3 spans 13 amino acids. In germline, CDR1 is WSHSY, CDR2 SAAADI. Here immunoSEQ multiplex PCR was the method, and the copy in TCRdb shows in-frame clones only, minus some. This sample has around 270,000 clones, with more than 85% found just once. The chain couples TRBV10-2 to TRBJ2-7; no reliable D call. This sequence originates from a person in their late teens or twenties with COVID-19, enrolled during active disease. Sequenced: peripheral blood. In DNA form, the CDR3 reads TGCGCCAGCAGTGATTACCTACCGGGCGAGCAGTACTTC. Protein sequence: CASSDYLPGEQYF.